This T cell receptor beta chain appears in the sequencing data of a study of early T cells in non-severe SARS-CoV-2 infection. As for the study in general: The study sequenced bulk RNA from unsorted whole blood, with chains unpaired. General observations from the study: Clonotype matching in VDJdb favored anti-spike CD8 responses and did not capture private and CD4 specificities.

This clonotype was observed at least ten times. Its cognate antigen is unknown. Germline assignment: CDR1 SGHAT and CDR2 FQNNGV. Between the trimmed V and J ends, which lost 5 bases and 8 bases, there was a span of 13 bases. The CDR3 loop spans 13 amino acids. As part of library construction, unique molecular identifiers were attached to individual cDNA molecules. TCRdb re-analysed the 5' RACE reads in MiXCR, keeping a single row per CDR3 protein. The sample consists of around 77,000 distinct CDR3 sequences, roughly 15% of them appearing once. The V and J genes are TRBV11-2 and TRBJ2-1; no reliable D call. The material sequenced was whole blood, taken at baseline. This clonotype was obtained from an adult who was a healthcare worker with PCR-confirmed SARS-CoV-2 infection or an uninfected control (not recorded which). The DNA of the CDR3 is TGTGCCAGCAGCGCTCTGATTGGCCATGAGCAGTTCTTC. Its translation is CASSALIGHEQFF.